This TCR beta chain derives from a study of T-cell reconstitution after alpha-beta-depleted transplantation in children. The V gene lost 4 bases and the J gene lost 6 bases, with 16 bases spanning the gap. This CDR3 is 16 amino acids long. This clonotype was recorded a few times. Library preparation (for TCRbeta) was performed with unique molecular identifiers. TCRdb used MiXCR to reprocess the PCR reads, holding one entry per CDR3 protein. This sample yields 350,000 to 400,000 distinct CDR3 sequences, of which roughly 22% are seen a single time; 3.8% belongs to the top ten. J is TRBJ1-6 and V is TRBV12-3 or TRBV12-4; weak D call: TRBD1 (5 bases). The clonotype comes from a human donor who donated a stem cell graft to a child with acute myeloid leukemia. The source material was PBMCs from the stem cell graft donor, sampled from the stem cell graft. CDR3 loop: CASSSGTQRGNSPLHF. The CDR3 DNA follows: TGTGCCAGCAGTTCAGGGACCCAGAGGGGTAATTCACCCCTCCACTTT.